The 12 T cell receptor beta chains below come from one sample, sequenced in a study of cytomegalovirus exposure and HLA in healthy donors. Primers included in the PCR were 60 Vbeta and 13 Jbeta primers. Clones were read by immunoSEQ multiplex PCR, and TCRdb kept only the in-frame ones, dropping some. The table lists about 180,000 clones, 75% to 85% of them singletons. Sequencing was done on a sample of PBMCs. The receptors originated from a young woman in good health and CMV-seropositive.

The chain couples TRBV5-1 to TRBJ2-3, with 9 positions matching TRBD1. The CDR3 runs to 16 residues. J lost 0 bases, V lost 4 bases, and 6 bases had no gene match. Germline V lookup: CDR1 SGHRS, CDR2 YFSETQ. The CDR3 protein is CASSDLGQGSTDTQYF. CDR3 nucleotide sequence: TGCGCCAGCAGCGACCTAGGACAGGGGAGCACAGATACGCAGTATTTT.

The CDR3 DNA is TGCGCCAGCAGCTTGGCTCCGGGACAGGGGTTTCCCGGGGAGCTGTTTTTT. Residues: CASSLAPGQGFPGELFF. The chain has TRBV5-1 and TRBJ2-2, with TRBD1 matching over 10 bases. The J segment lost 6 bases and the V segment lost 0 bases, leaving 8 bases of the junction unmatched. Germline CDR1 SGHRS, CDR2 YFSETQ. There are 17 residues in the CDR3. Looking up the rest from reference TRBV5-1 and TRBJ2-2 gives the full variable domain: KAGVTQTPRYLIKTRGQQVTLSCSPISGHRSVSWYQQTPGQGLQFLFEYFSETQRNKGNFPGRFSGRQFSNSRSEMNVSTLELGDSALYLCASSLAPGQGFPGELFFGEGSRLTVL.

Only one count was recorded for this clone. The chain couples TRBV30 to TRBJ1-2, with 7 bases lining up with TRBD1. The CDR3 extends over 14 amino acids. V lost 0 bases and J lost 1; bases outside the gene matches: 2. Germline V gene sequence: CDR1 GTSNPN, CDR2 SVGIG (reference sequence). The CDR3 sequence: CAWSVDRDNYGYTF. Here the CDR3 DNA reads TGTGCCTGGAGTGTAGACAGGGATAACTATGGCTACACCTTC.

This chain connects TRBV5-1 to TRBJ2-7; possibly TRBD1 for D (6 bases). Trimming removed 2 bases from V and 1 base from J, with 7 bases in between. The CDR3 runs to 13 residues. CDR1 and CDR2 (germline): SGHRS, YFSETQ. In DNA form, the CDR3 reads TGCGCCAGCAGCTTCGACAGGTCCTACGAGCAGTACTTC. Its protein is CASSFDRSYEQYF.

This clone appeared once. The chain has TRBV5-6 and TRBJ1-5; 8 bases agree with TRBD1. The V and J ends lost 0 bases and 5 bases, in that order; junction bases with no gene match: 7. This CDR3 is 16 amino acids long. CDR1 is SGHDT and CDR2 is YYEEEE in the germline V gene. CDR3 bases: TGTGCCAGCAGCTTGGCCGGACAGGGACCCTATCAGCCCCAGCATTTT. It yields the protein CASSLAGQGPYQPQHF.

The chain couples TRBV13 to TRBJ1-5; no clear D gene. Trimming cost V 5 bases and J 0 bases, with 14 bases left between them. Germline V gene data show CDR1 as PRHDT and CDR2 as FYEKMQ (reference sequence). The CDR3 has 16 amino acids. For the CDR3, the DNA is TGTGCCAGCAGCCGGAGGGCAGACGCTAGCAATCAGCCCCAGCATTTT. Translation gives CASSRRADASNQPQHF.

The genes are TRBV10-3 and TRBJ2-7, with D possibly matching TRBD2 (5 bases). The CDR3 has 14 amino acids. Trimming took 10 bases from V and 3 from J, leaving 19 bases between them. Germline V lookup: CDR1 ENHRY, CDR2 SYGVKD. CDR3 coding DNA: TGTGCCAGCTCTGGGAGTGGGTCAGACTACGAGCAGTACTTC. It yields the protein CASSGSGSDYEQYF.

V usage is TRBV2 and J usage is TRBJ2-7; a possible D gene is TRBD1 (6 bases). The ends were cut back, 6 bases at V and 6 bases at J, with 15 bases in the middle. This CDR3 is 13 amino acids long. Germline-derived CDR1 and CDR2 are SNHLY and FYNNEI. The CDR3 sequence is CASSERDNPEQYF. The DNA of the CDR3 is TGTGCCAGCAGCGAAAGGGACAATCCCGAGCAGTACTTC.

The chain recombines TRBV7-9 with TRBJ2-7; a possible D gene is TRBD2 (6 bases). V was trimmed by 11 bases and J by 7 bases, leaving 18 bases between them. This CDR3 is built from 12 residues. Germline CDR1 is SEHNR and CDR2 is FQNEAQ (reference sequence). CDR3 nucleotides: TGTGCCGAGTGGGGGGACTCGCAAGAGCAGTACTTC. This codes for CAEWGDSQEQYF.

The chain carries TRBV7-9 and TRBJ2-7; D perhaps matches TRBD2 (6 bases). From germline, CDR1 is SEHNR and CDR2 FQNEAQ (reference sequence). Deletions cut 1 base from V and 0 bases from J, with 13 bases between. The CDR3 sequence is 16 residues long. The CDR3 protein is CASSLVGRESSYEQYF. Written as DNA, the CDR3 is TGTGCCAGCAGCTTAGTCGGTCGGGAGAGCTCCTACGAGCAGTACTTC.

The rearrangement uses TRBV28 and TRBJ1-5, with unresolved D. The CDR3 totals 14 residues. Germline V gene lookup returns CDR1 MDHEN and CDR2 SYDVKM. V dropped 5 bases and J dropped 5 bases, with 13 bases sitting between them. The CDR3 spells CASSPDLGDQPQHF. The CDR3 nucleotides are TGTGCCAGCAGTCCAGACCTCGGGGATCAGCCCCAGCATTTT.

This chain uses TRBV27 with TRBJ1-5; no clear D. CDR1 is MNHEY and CDR2 is SMNVEV in the germline V gene (reference sequence). The CDR3 length is 12 residues. The V gene lost 6 bases and the J gene lost 3 bases, with 6 bases spanning the gap. The CDR3 region has the DNA TGTGCCAGCAGCCGTATCAATCAGCCCCAGCATTTT. Residues: CASSRINQPQHF.